Shown below are 17 T cell receptor beta chains from a single sample sequenced in a study of regulatory T cells in long-lasting Graves disease. Noted time point: persistent/refractory GD, antithyroid drugs over 5 years with positive TRAb. Generation of the TCR library employed RNA extracted from PBMCs. HTBI primers from iRepertoire and Arm-PCR of CDR3 regions yielded the TCR beta libraries. TCRdb re-analysed the multiplex PCR reads in MiXCR, keeping a single row per CDR3 protein. The data hold under 500,000 distinct CDR3 sequences, with under 25% observed a single time. Material: peripheral blood mononuclear cells (PBMCs), obtained when the disease was refractory, from a patient treated with antithyroid drugs. The receptors were sampled from a female donor with Graves disease.

This sequence joins TRBV27 and TRBJ1-2, with a weak D call TRBD1 (5 bases). Looked up from germline, CDR1 is MNHEY and CDR2 is SMNVEV (reference sequence). The V end lost 3 bases, the J end lost 4 bases, and 12 bases lay between the germline ends. This CDR3 region has 14 residues. The CDR3 loop is CASSLIGTGYGYTF. CDR3 coding DNA: TGTGCCAGCAGTTTGATAGGGACTGGCTATGGCTACACCTTC.

There are a few counts of this clonotype. The V gene is TRBV12-3 or TRBV12-4, the J gene TRBJ1-1; 7 bases agree with TRBD1. Trimming took 5 bases from V and 7 from J; bases not matched to a gene: 4. The CDR3 length is 12 residues. CDR3 in DNA: TGTGCCAGCAGTATCGGACAGGTTGAAGCTTTCTTT. Translating it yields CASSIGQVEAFF.

This clonotype was seen only a few times. The V gene is TRBV27, the J gene TRBJ2-7, with D perhaps assigned TRBD1 or TRBD2 (5 bases each). The V gene's germline CDR1 is MNHEY and CDR2 SMNVEV (reference sequence). The CDR3 length is 15 residues. Trimming took off 5 bases at V and 1 base at J, with 15 bases between the two ends. Written as DNA, the CDR3 is TGTGCCAGCAGTGTGGGACCCCCCAGATCCTACGAGCAGTACTTC. Its translation is CASSVGPPRSYEQYF.

This clonotype was counted a few times. CDR3 region: CAWSAQTPYEQYF. The CDR3 coding sequence is TGTGCCTGGAGTGCCCAAACACCTTACGAGCAGTACTTC. This chain links TRBV30 with TRBJ2-7, with D uncertain. Germline values: CDR1 GTSNPN, CDR2 SVGIG (reference sequence). The CDR3 extends over 13 amino acids. V dropped 1 base and J dropped 4 bases, with 11 bases sitting between them. Supplemented by reference TRBV30 and TRBJ2-7, the full variable domain reads SQTIHQWPATLVQPVGSPLSLECTVEGTSNPNLYWYRQAAGRGLQLLFYSVGIGQISSEVPQNLSASRPQDRQFILSSKKLLLSDSGFYLCAWSAQTPYEQYFGPGTRLTVT.

J is TRBJ2-2 and V is TRBV11-2, with D hard to call. In germline, CDR1 is SGHAT, CDR2 FQNNGV. The CDR3 is 14 residues long. Trimming took 5 bases from V and 4 from J, leaving 11 bases between them. This CDR3 reads CASSADGFTGELFF. The CDR3 DNA is TGTGCCAGCAGCGCAGACGGGTTCACCGGGGAGCTGTTTTTT. Together with reference TRBV11-2 and TRBJ2-2, the CDR3 gives the full variable domain: EAGVAQSPRYKIIEKRQSVAFWCNPISGHATLYWYQQILGQGPKLLIQFQNNGVVDDSQLPKDRFSAERLKGVDSTLKIQPAKLEDSAVYLCASSADGFTGELFFGEGSRLTVL.

This clonotype was counted ten times or more. The chain carries TRBV7-2 and TRBJ1-2, with no clear D. The CDR3 is 13 residues long. Trimming stripped 5 bases from V and 6 bases from J, with 13 bases between. CDR1 is SGHTA and CDR2 is FQGNSA in the germline V gene. The CDR3 here is CASSPPVGNGYTF. In DNA form, the CDR3 reads TGTGCCAGCAGCCCGCCTGTAGGCAATGGCTACACCTTC.

The chain couples TRBV12-3 or TRBV12-4 to TRBJ1-4, with 8 bases fitting TRBD1. V lost 3 bases to trimming and J lost 5 bases; unmatched junction nucleotides: 5. CDR3 length equals 15 residues. CDR3 residues: CASSFLQGGNEKLFF. As DNA, the CDR3 is TGTGCCAGCAGTTTTTTACAGGGGGGAAATGAAAAACTGTTTTTT.

This chain links TRBV27 with TRBJ2-7, with a tentative D call TRBD1 (6 bases). Germline V lookup: CDR1 MNHEY, CDR2 SMNVEV (reference sequence). The CDR3 consists of 16 residues. The germline V and J ends were trimmed by 3 bases and 3 bases, with 18 bases remaining between them. The CDR3 loop is CASSFGGGRVLYEQYF. CDR3 nucleotide sequence: TGTGCCAGCAGTTTCGGTGGGGGCCGTGTTCTCTACGAGCAGTACTTC.

The table lists this clonotype with a few counts. CDR3 sequence reads: CASSAGTGGYQETQYF. The DNA of the CDR3 is TGCGCCAGCAGTGCCGGGACAGGGGGGTACCAAGAGACCCAGTACTTC. The V gene is TRBV10-2, the J gene TRBJ2-5; 11 bases match TRBD1. J lost 0 bases, V lost 4 bases, and 4 bases had no gene match. CDR1 WSHSY and CDR2 SAAADI come from the germline V gene. This CDR3 is built from 16 residues.

The chain is built from TRBV3-1 and TRBJ1-1; 9 bases line up with TRBD1. CDR3 length equals 14 residues. Trimming cost V 6 bases and J 4 bases; bases outside gene matches: 6. CDR1 is LGHDT, CDR2 YNNKEL, per germline (reference sequence). The CDR3 here is CASRDRGESTEAFF. The DNA of the CDR3 is TGTGCCAGCAGGGACAGGGGCGAGAGCACTGAAGCTTTCTTT.

This clonotype was detected only once. This may come from a read error, since a much larger clone is one base off. Here the CDR3 omits its conserved ending phenylalanine or tryptophan, so a read error is the likely source. The CDR3 nucleotides are TGTGCCAGCAGTGATAGCGGGATTCCTCAAGAGACCCAGTACCTC. It is translated as CASSDSGIPQETQYL. The rearrangement uses TRBV6-1 and TRBJ2-5, with TRBD2 identical over 8 bases. Germline lookup yields CDR1 MNHNS and CDR2 SASEGT. With 3 bases clipped from V and 2 bases from J, the junction kept 5 bases outside the gene matches. The CDR3 spans 15 residues.

In its sample, this clonotype was seen once. V gene TRBV20-1 combines with J gene TRBJ2-3; 9 nucleotides agree with TRBD1. J gave up 5 bases and V 7 bases, and 7 bases lay outside the gene matches. The CDR3 contains 13 residues. Looked up from germline, CDR1 is DFQATT and CDR2 is SNEGSKA (reference sequence). This chain's CDR3 is CSVTGGGKDTQYF. The DNA of the CDR3 is TGCAGTGTTACAGGGGGCGGAAAAGATACGCAGTATTTT.

The chain links TRBV14 to TRBJ2-7; TRBD1 matches at 10 bases. This CDR3 is 15 amino acids long. After removal of 4 bases from V and 3 bases from J, the junction contained 6 bases not matched to a gene. Germline CDR1 is SGHDN and CDR2 is FVKESK. CDR3 in amino acids: CASSRFGQGDYEQYF. In DNA form, the CDR3 reads TGTGCCAGCAGCCGGTTTGGACAGGGGGACTACGAGCAGTACTTC. The full variable domain, in which reference TRBV14 and TRBJ2-7 provide the parts outside the CDR3, is EAGVTQFPSHSVIEKGQTVTLRCDPISGHDNLYWYRRVMGKEIKFLLHFVKESKQDESGMPNNRFLAERTGGTYSTLKVQPAELEDSGVYFCASSRFGQGDYEQYFGPGTRLTVT.

The V and J genes are TRBV6-2 or TRBV6-3 and TRBJ1-1, with 8 bases fitting TRBD1. CDR3 size: 15 residues. Germline CDR1 is MNHEY and CDR2 is SVGEGT. Trimming cost V 6 bases and J 5 bases; bases outside gene matches: 11. Written as DNA, the CDR3 is TGTGCCAGCAGCGCTCAAGGACAGGGAAGGACTGAAGCTTTCTTT. This codes for CASSAQGQGRTEAFF.

This chain uses TRBV14 with TRBJ2-2; D is undetermined. Per germline, CDR1 SGHDN and CDR2 FVKESK. The CDR3 runs 13 residues. Between the trimmed V and J ends, which lost 4 bases and 6 bases, there was a span of 9 bases. The CDR3 loop reads CASSPYESGELFF. CDR3 nucleotides: TGTGCCAGCAGCCCCTACGAGTCCGGGGAGCTGTTTTTT.

This clonotype was detected many times. The V and J genes are TRBV12-3 or TRBV12-4 and TRBJ2-5; D possibly corresponds to TRBD2 (6 bases). This CDR3 region has 14 residues. V was clipped by 0 bases and J by 3 bases, with 8 bases between them. DNA for the CDR3: TGTGCCAGCAGTTTAGCCGGGACTGAAGAGACCCAGTACTTC. Translating gives CASSLAGTEETQYF.

This clonotype was seen a few times. This chain connects TRBV3-1 to TRBJ2-5; 8 positions match TRBD1. There are 16 residues in the CDR3. From germline, CDR1 is LGHDT and CDR2 YNNKEL (reference sequence). V dropped 0 bases and J dropped 5; count of bases not matched to a gene: 8. The CDR3 sequence is CASSQDLSGGEETQYF. The CDR3 nucleotides are TGTGCCAGCAGCCAAGATCTTTCAGGGGGCGAGGAGACCCAGTACTTC.